The 21 T cell receptor beta chains in this list originate from one sample, sequenced in a study of shared clonotypes between healthy human individuals. Libraries were prepared by immunoSEQ multiplex PCR; TCRdb keeps only in-frame clonotypes and omits some of them. Here the sample spans more than 850,000 clones, around 78% being singletons. Sequencing was done on a sample of memory CD4+ T cells from PBMCs. The subset is: CD45RA-negative fraction. The receptor set was obtained from a young man in good health. Some clones in this sample may be carry-over from other donors' samples.

CDR3 sequence: CASSLYRVGYTF. In DNA, the CDR3 is TGTGCCAGCAGCCTATACAGGGTTGGCTACACCTTC. J is TRBJ1-2 and V is TRBV11-2, with D possibly being TRBD1 (6 bases). The CDR3 extends over 12 amino acids. Germline values: CDR1 SGHAT, CDR2 FQNNGV. The V end was cut by 5 bases, the J end by 7 bases, with 11 bases between. Full variable domain (remainder filled in from reference TRBV11-2 and TRBJ1-2): EAGVAQSPRYKIIEKRQSVAFWCNPISGHATLYWYQQILGQGPKLLIQFQNNGVVDDSQLPKDRFSAERLKGVDSTLKIQPAKLEDSAVYLCASSLYRVGYTFGSGTRLTVV.

This sequence joins TRBV7-2 and TRBJ2-5; 8 bases match TRBD2. CDR1 is SGHTA and CDR2 is FQGNSA in the germline V gene. This CDR3 is 15 amino acids long. The V gene end was trimmed by 5 bases and the J gene end by 5 bases; junction bases not matched to a gene: 10. In DNA form, the CDR3 reads TGTGCCAGCAGCCCCGGGACTAGGGGTTTGGAGACCCAGTACTTC. Its protein is CASSPGTRGLETQYF.

This chain links TRBV29-1 with TRBJ2-7, with a tentative D call TRBD1 (6 bases). The CDR3 sequence is 13 residues long. The V and J ends lost 6 bases and 2 bases respectively, with 14 bases between them. CDR1 and CDR2 from the germline V gene are SQVTM and ANQGSEA. For the CDR3, the DNA is TGCAGCGTGTCACAGGGTGTTGCCTACGAGCAGTACTTC. It codes for CSVSQGVAYEQYF.

The rearrangement links TRBV29-1 to TRBJ1-4, with a tentative D call TRBD1 (5 bases). V shed 3 bases and J shed 7 bases, with 12 bases lying between them. This CDR3 contains 13 residues. In germline, CDR1 is SQVTM, CDR2 ANQGSEA. The CDR3 DNA sequence: TGCAGCGTTGAGCAGTCAGGGAGTGAAAAACTGTTTTTT. The encoded protein is CSVEQSGSEKLFF. Full variable domain (rest looked up from reference TRBV29-1 and TRBJ1-4): SAVISQKPSRDICQRGTSLTIQCQVDSQVTMMFWYRQQPGQSLTLIATANQGSEATYESGFVIDKFPISRPNLTFSTLTVSNMSPEDSSIYLCSVEQSGSEKLFFGSGTQLSVL.

For the CDR3, the DNA is TGCGCCAGCAGCTTGGAACTCGGAGGGAGCACTGGGGCCAACGTCCTGACTTTC. Encoded protein: CASSLELGGSTGANVLTF. The V and J genes are TRBV5-1 and TRBJ2-6; perhaps TRBD2 as D (6 bases). Between the trimmed V and J ends, which lost 0 bases and 2 bases, there was a span of 15 bases. This CDR3 has 18 residues. Germline V gene lookup returns CDR1 SGHRS and CDR2 YFSETQ.

V usage is TRBV28 and J usage is TRBJ1-2, with D possibly TRBD1 on 6 matching bases. V lost 1 base and J 4 bases, leaving 22 bases between the germline ends. In germline, CDR1 is MDHEN, CDR2 SYDVKM. There are 18 residues in the CDR3. This chain's CDR3 is CASSLYPGQPGASYGYTF. DNA of the CDR3: TGTGCCAGCAGTTTATACCCCGGACAGCCAGGGGCCTCCTATGGCTACACCTTC.

The CDR3 nucleotides read TGTGCCAGCAGTTTCCGGGGACTAGCGGGACCCGGGGAGCTGTTTTTT. As protein: CASSFRGLAGPGELFF. This chain links TRBV27 with TRBJ2-2; 13 bases align to TRBD2. V shed 3 bases, J shed 6 bases, and the junction held 4 bases outside the gene matches. This CDR3 spans 16 amino acids. Per the germline V gene, CDR1 is MNHEY and CDR2 is SMNVEV (reference sequence).

This clone was seen a single time. The chain recombines TRBV6-5 with TRBJ2-2; unclear D gene. This CDR3 region has 12 residues. Trimming pared 5 bases from V and 11 bases from J, leaving 12 bases between. In germline, CDR1 is MNHEY, CDR2 SVGAGI. The CDR3 sequence: CASSTPLGELFF. The CDR3 DNA reads as TGTGCCAGCAGTACTCCCCTTGGAGAGCTGTTTTTT.

The chain couples TRBV19 to TRBJ2-1, with a possible D match to TRBD2 (5 bases). The CDR3 has 14 residues. Per the germline V gene, CDR1 is LNHDA and CDR2 is SQIVND (reference sequence). V was pared by 7 bases and J by 0 bases, with 10 bases between. The DNA for the CDR3 is TGTGCCAGTACGGCGGGTAGCTCCTACAATGAGCAGTTCTTC. This encodes CASTAGSSYNEQFF.

This chain uses TRBV11-2 with TRBJ1-1, with D possibly matching TRBD1 (5 bases). Deletions cut 6 bases from V and 4 bases from J, with 30 bases between. Germline values: CDR1 SGHAT, CDR2 FQNNGV. There are 19 residues in the CDR3. CDR3 amino acids: CASSHLFQFLGTPSTEAFF. CDR3 coding DNA: TGTGCCAGCAGTCACTTATTTCAGTTCTTAGGGACTCCGAGCACTGAAGCTTTCTTT.

The V and J genes are TRBV7-6 and TRBJ2-7, with a weak D call TRBD2 (5 bases). The CDR3 sequence is 13 residues long. CDR1 and CDR2 (germline): SGHVS, FNYEAQ. Trimming took off 3 bases at V and 7 bases at J, with 13 bases between the two ends. The CDR3 DNA reads TGTGCCAGCAGCTTCGCCGGGGTCCGGGAGCAGTACTTC. It translates to CASSFAGVREQYF. Drawing the rest from reference TRBV7-6 and TRBJ2-7, the complete variable domain is GAGVSQSPRYKVTKRGQDVALRCDPISGHVSLYWYRQALGQGPEFLTYFNYEAQQDKSGLPNDRFSAERPEGSISTLTIQRTEQRDSAMYRCASSFAGVREQYFGPGTRLTVT.

The chain couples TRBV7-2 to TRBJ2-1; 11 bases are shared with TRBD2. This CDR3 has 17 amino acids. Germline CDR1 reads SGHTA; CDR2 reads FQGNSA. V lost 4 bases to trimming and J lost 6 bases; unmatched junction nucleotides: 11. CDR3: CASSSRTPSGRSNEQFF. The CDR3 DNA reads as TGTGCCAGCAGCTCCAGAACCCCTAGCGGGAGGAGCAATGAGCAGTTCTTC.

This chain connects TRBV6-6 to TRBJ1-5; 9 nucleotides line up with TRBD1. The germline V gene encodes CDR1 MNHNY and CDR2 SVGAGI (reference sequence). This CDR3 has 14 residues. Trimming took 6 bases from V and 4 from J; bases not matched to a gene: 4. CDR3 coding DNA: TGTGCCAGCAGGGGGACAGGGCTTAATCAGCCCCAGCATTTT. It encodes CASRGTGLNQPQHF.

The chain couples TRBV30 to TRBJ1-3, with 8 bases that match TRBD1. Trimming removed 2 bases from V and 4 bases from J; junction bases left unmatched: 7. Germline CDR1 and CDR2: GTSNPN and SVGIG (reference sequence). The CDR3 contains 15 residues. The CDR3 DNA follows: TGTGCCTGGAGTTCCAGGGGGACAGGAGGAAACACCATATATTTT. It is translated as CAWSSRGTGGNTIYF.

The rearrangement joins TRBV10-3 to TRBJ1-2; 10 nucleotides match TRBD1. The CDR3 spans 13 residues. Germline assignment: CDR1 ENHRY and CDR2 SYGVKD. V dropped 9 bases and J dropped 4; count of bases not matched to a gene: 5. DNA of the CDR3: TGTGCCATGGGACAGGGGTTAAGCTATGGCTACACCTTC. Translating gives CAMGQGLSYGYTF.

The chain is built from TRBV28 and TRBJ2-1; 11 positions agree with TRBD2. Losses at the gene ends were 8 bases for V and 3 bases for J; bases not matched to a gene: 6. This CDR3 is 15 amino acids long. The germline V gene encodes CDR1 MDHEN and CDR2 SYDVKM. CDR3 sequence (DNA): TGTGCCAGCTCATGGGGACTAGCGGTCTACAATGAGCAGTTCTTC. It specifies CASSWGLAVYNEQFF.

This rearrangement joins TRBV5-1 to TRBJ2-5, with a tentative D call TRBD2 (6 bases). Germline loops: CDR1 SGHRS, CDR2 YFSETQ. The CDR3 runs to 14 residues. Between the trimmed V and J ends, which lost 5 bases and 1 base, there was a span of 12 bases. CDR3 bases: TGCGCCAGCAGTGCTGGGGACTTCCAAGAGACCCAGTACTTC. Its translation: CASSAGDFQETQYF. The variable domain in full, with the rest retrieved from reference TRBV5-1 and TRBJ2-5, is KAGVTQTPRYLIKTRGQQVTLSCSPISGHRSVSWYQQTPGQGLQFLFEYFSETQRNKGNFPGRFSGRQFSNSRSEMNVSTLELGDSALYLCASSAGDFQETQYFGPGTRLLVL.

V gene TRBV4-1 combines with J gene TRBJ2-5; 10 positions agree with TRBD2. Germline V gene sequence: CDR1 MGHRA, CDR2 YSYEKL. V shed 4 bases, J shed 0 bases, and the junction held 5 bases outside the gene matches. This CDR3 region has 16 residues. The CDR3 nucleotides are TGCGCCAGCAGCCGAACCGGGACTAGCGACCAAGAGACCCAGTACTTC. Residues: CASSRTGTSDQETQYF.

This chain connects TRBV6-6 to TRBJ1-5; 9 nucleotides match TRBD1. This CDR3 has 14 residues. Germline V lookup: CDR1 MNHNY, CDR2 SVGAGI (reference sequence). The junction had 9 bases not matched to a gene; V was cut back by 6 bases and J by 9 bases. The CDR3 spells CASREGQGARPQHF. CDR3 nucleotide sequence: TGTGCCAGCAGAGAGGGACAGGGAGCCCGGCCCCAGCATTTT.

This sequence joins TRBV19 and TRBJ2-2, with 11 bases fitting TRBD2. The V and J ends lost 5 bases and 7 bases, in that order; junction bases with no gene match: 9. The CDR3 has 16 residues. CDR1 and CDR2 (germline): LNHDA, SQIVND (reference sequence). CDR3: CASSRLAGGFSGELFF. In nucleotides, the CDR3 is TGTGCCAGTAGTCGTCTAGCGGGAGGTTTCAGCGGGGAGCTGTTTTTT.

About this clone itself: Other DNA sequences in this specimen translate into the identical CDR3. The CDR3 DNA reads TGTGCCAGCAGTACCCGACGAGATACGCAGTATTTT. Its protein is CASSTRRDTQYF. The genes are TRBV28 and TRBJ2-3, with unresolved D. This CDR3 is built from 12 residues. CDR1 MDHEN and CDR2 SYDVKM come from the germline V gene. V shed 5 bases and J shed 5 bases, with 8 bases lying between them.